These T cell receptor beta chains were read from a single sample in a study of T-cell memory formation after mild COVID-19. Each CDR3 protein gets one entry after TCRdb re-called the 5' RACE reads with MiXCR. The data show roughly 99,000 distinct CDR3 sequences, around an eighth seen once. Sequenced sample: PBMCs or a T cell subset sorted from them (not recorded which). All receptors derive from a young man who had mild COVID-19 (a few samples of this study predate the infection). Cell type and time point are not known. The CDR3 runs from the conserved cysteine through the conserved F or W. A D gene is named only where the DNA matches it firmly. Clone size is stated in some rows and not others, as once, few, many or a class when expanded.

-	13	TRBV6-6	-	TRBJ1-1	CASSYTMNTEAFF	TGTGCCAGCAGTTACACCATGAACACTGAAGCTTTCTTT
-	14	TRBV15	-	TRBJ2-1	CATSRVSSNNEQFF	TGTGCCACCAGCAGAGTTAGCTCCAACAATGAGCAGTTCTTC
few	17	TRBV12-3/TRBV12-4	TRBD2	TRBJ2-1	CASSLGSGGVSYNEQFF	TGTGCCAGCAGTTTAGGTAGCGGGGGGGTCTCCTACAATGAGCAGTTCTTC
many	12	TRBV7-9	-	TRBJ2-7	CASSSLSYEQYF	TGTGCCAGCAGCTCATTATCATACGAGCAGTACTTC
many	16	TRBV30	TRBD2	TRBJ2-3	CAWSVGLAGFTDTQYF	TGTGCCTGGAGTGTCGGTCTAGCGGGGTTCACAGATACGCAGTATTTT
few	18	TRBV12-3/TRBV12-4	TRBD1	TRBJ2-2	CASSLPAGQGAFTGELFF	TGTGCCAGCAGTTTACCCGCCGGACAGGGGGCGTTCACCGGGGAGCTGTTTTTT
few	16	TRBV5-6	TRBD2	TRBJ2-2	CASSLGLAGYTGELFF	TGTGCCAGCAGCTTGGGGCTAGCGGGGTACACCGGGGAGCTGTTTTTT
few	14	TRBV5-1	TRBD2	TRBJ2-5	CASSLAGGDETQYF	TGCGCCAGCAGCTTGGCGGGGGGGGATGAGACCCAGTACTTC
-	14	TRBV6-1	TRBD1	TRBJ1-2	CASSWKGARYGYTF	TGTGCCAGCAGTTGGAAGGGGGCGCGGTATGGCTACACCTTC
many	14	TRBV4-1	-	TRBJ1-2	CASSQVGSNYGYTF	TGCGCCAGCAGCCAAGTGGGTTCTAACTATGGCTACACCTTC
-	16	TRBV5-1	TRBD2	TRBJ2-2	CASSPSGGASTGELFF	TGCGCCAGCAGCCCTAGCGGGGGGGCCAGCACCGGGGAGCTGTTTTTT
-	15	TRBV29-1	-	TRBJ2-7	CSVEVALRGRNEQYF	TGCAGCGTTGAAGTAGCCCTCAGGGGCCGAAACGAGCAGTACTTC
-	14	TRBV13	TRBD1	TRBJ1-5	CASSSGTGNQPQHF	TGTGCCAGCAGCTCTGGGACAGGGAATCAGCCCCAGCATTTT
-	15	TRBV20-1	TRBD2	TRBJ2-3	CSARDPGGSTDTQYF	TGCAGTGCTAGGGACCCGGGGGGGAGCACAGATACGCAGTATTTT
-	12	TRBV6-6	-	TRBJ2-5	CASRPQGYDQYF	TGTGCCAGCAGGCCCCAGGGATATGACCAGTACTTC
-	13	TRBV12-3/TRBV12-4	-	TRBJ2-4	CASSWDKMDIQYF	TGTGCCAGCAGTTGGGATAAAATGGACATTCAGTACTTC
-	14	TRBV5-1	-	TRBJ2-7	CASSVFSGSDEQYF	TGCGCCAGTTCAGTTTTCTCCGGGTCGGACGAGCAGTACTTC
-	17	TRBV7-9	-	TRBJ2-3	CASSPFPSARPADTQYF	TGTGCCAGCAGCCCGTTCCCCTCAGCCCGGCCCGCAGATACGCAGTATTTT
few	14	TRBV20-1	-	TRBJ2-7	CSASTTTAYEEQYF	TGCAGTGCTTCTACCACAACAGCGTACGAAGAGCAGTACTTC
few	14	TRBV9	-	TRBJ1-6	CASSVKGLDSPLHF	TGTGCCAGCAGCGTAAAGGGGTTGGATTCACCCCTCCACTTT
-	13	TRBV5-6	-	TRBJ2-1	CASSLYNGREQFF	TGTGCCAGCAGCTTGTACAATGGCCGGGAGCAGTTCTTC
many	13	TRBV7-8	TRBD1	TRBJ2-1	CASSGQGYNEQFF	TGTGCCAGCAGCGGACAGGGTTACAATGAGCAGTTCTTC
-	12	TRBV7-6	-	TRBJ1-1	CASSLGNTEALF	TGTGCCAGCAGCTTGGGGAACACTGAAGCTTTATTT
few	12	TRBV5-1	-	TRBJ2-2	CATNNVDGELFF	TGCGCCACAAACAACGTAGACGGGGAGCTGTTTTTT
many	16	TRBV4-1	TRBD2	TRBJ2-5	CASSQDPSGDQETQYF	TGCGCCAGCAGCCAAGATCCTAGCGGGGACCAAGAGACCCAGTACTTC
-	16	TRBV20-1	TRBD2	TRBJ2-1	CSARDRSGGDYNEQFF	TGCAGTGCTAGAGATCGTTCGGGAGGGGACTACAATGAGCAGTTCTTC
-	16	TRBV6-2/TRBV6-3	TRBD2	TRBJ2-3	CASSYSGAGAPDAQYF	TGTGCCAGCAGTTACTCCGGGGCGGGAGCCCCCGATGCGCAGTATTTT
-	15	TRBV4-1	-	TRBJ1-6	CASSPRQGDNSPLHF	TGCGCCAGCAGCCCGCGCCAAGGGGATAATTCACCCCTCCACTTT
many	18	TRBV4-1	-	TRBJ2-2	CASSLRQRGGLNTGELFF	TGCGCCAGCAGTCTACGACAAAGGGGGGGACTAAACACCGGGGAGCTGTTTTTT
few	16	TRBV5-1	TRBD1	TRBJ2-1	CASSPGQWTGYNEQFF	TGCGCCAGCAGCCCGGGACAGTGGACTGGTTACAATGAGCAGTTCTTC
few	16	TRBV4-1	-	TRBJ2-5	CASSQDQGEHVGTQYF	TGCGCCAGCAGCCAAGATCAAGGGGAACACGTAGGGACCCAGTACTTC
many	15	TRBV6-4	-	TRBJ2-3	CASSLTAGSTDTQYF	TGTGCCAGCAGTCTGACGGCGGGGAGCACAGATACGCAGTATTTT
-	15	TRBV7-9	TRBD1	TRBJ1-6	CASSLEGAGSSPLHF	TGTGCCAGCAGCTTAGAGGGGGCAGGGAGTTCACCCCTCCACTTT
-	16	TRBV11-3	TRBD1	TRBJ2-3	CASSSTGTGITDTQYF	TGTGCCAGCAGCTCAACGGGGACAGGGATCACAGATACGCAGTATTTT
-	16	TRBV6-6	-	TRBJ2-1	CASSYGGGGRIYEQFF	TGTGCCAGCAGTTACGGCGGGGGCGGCAGGATATATGAGCAGTTCTTC
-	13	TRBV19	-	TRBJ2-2	CASSYGDTGELFF	TGTGCCAGTTCCTACGGGGACACCGGGGAGCTGTTTTTT
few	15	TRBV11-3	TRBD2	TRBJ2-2	CASSTTGLVTGELFF	TGTGCCAGCAGCACTACGGGACTAGTGACCGGGGAGCTGTTTTTT
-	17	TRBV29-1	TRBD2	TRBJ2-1	CSVEARGLAGVYNEQFF	TGCAGCGTTGAAGCCCGAGGGCTAGCGGGGGTATACAATGAGCAGTTCTTC
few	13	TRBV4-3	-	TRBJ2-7	CASSQDDLYEQYF	TGCGCCAGCAGCCAAGATGACCTCTACGAGCAGTACTTC